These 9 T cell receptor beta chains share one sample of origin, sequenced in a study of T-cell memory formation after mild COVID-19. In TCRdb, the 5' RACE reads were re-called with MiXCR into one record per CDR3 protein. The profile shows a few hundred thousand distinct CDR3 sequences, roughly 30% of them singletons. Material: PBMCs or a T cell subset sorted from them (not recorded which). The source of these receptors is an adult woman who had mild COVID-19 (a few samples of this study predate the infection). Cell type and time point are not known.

CDR3 sequence (DNA): TGCGCCAGCAGCCCGGCCCTAGATTACAATGAGCAGTTCTTC. Translated: CASSPALDYNEQFF. The rearrangement links TRBV5-1 to TRBJ2-1; D is ambiguous. From germline, CDR1 is SGHRS and CDR2 YFSETQ. The CDR3 runs to 14 residues. Deletions cut 4 bases from V and 4 bases from J, with 12 bases between.

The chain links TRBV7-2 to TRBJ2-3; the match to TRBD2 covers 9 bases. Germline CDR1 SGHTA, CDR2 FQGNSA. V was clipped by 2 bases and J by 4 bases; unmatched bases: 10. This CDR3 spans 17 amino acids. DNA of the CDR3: TGTGCCAGCAGCTTACGGTGGGCGGGAGGGCCCCCAGATACGCAGTATTTT. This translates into CASSLRWAGGPPDTQYF.

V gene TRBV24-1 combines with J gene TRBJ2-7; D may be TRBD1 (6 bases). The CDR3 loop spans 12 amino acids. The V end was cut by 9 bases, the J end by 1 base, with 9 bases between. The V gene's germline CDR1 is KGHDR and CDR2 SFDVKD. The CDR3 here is CATSQGSYEQYF. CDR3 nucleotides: TGTGCCACCTCACAGGGATCCTACGAGCAGTACTTC.

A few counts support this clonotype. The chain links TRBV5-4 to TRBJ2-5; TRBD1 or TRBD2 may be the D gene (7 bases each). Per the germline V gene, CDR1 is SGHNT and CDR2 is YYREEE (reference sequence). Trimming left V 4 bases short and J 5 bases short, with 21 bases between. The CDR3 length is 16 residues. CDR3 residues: CASSPAVQGGTETQYF. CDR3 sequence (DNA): TGTGCCAGCAGCCCGGCGGTCCAGGGGGGGACGGAGACCCAGTACTTC.

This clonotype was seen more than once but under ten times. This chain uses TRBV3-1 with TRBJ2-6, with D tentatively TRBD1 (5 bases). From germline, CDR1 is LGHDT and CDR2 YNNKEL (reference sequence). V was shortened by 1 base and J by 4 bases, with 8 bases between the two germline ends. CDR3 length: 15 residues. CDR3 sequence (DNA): TGTGCCAGCAGCCAAGTAGGGGTAGGGGCCAACGTCCTGACTTTC. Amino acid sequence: CASSQVGVGANVLTF. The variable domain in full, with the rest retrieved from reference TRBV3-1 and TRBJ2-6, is DTAVSQTPKYLVTQMGNDKSIKCEQNLGHDTMYWYKQDSKKFLKIMFSYNNKELIINETVPNRFSPKSPDKAHLNLHINSLELGDSAVYFCASSQVGVGANVLTFGAGSRLTVL.

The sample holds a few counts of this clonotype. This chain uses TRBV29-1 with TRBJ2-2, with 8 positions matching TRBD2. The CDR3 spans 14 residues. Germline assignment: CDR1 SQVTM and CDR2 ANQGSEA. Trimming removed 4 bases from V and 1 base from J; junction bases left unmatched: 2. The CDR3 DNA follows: TGCAGCGTTGTAGCGGGGAAGAACACCGGGGAGCTGTTTTTT. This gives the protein CSVVAGKNTGELFF.

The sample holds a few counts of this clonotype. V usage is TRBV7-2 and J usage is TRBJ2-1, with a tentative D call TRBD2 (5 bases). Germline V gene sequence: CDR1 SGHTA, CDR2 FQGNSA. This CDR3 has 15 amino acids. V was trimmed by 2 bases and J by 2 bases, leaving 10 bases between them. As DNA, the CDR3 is TGTGCCAGCAGCTTAAGAGCGGCAGCCTACAATGAGCAGTTCTTC. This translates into CASSLRAAAYNEQFF.

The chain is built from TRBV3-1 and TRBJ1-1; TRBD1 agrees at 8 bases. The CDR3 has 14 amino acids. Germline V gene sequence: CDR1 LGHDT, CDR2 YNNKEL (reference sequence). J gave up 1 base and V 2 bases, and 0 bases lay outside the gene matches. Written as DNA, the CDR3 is TGTGCCAGCAGCCAACAGGGGGCGAACACTGAAGCTTTCTTT. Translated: CASSQQGANTEAFF.

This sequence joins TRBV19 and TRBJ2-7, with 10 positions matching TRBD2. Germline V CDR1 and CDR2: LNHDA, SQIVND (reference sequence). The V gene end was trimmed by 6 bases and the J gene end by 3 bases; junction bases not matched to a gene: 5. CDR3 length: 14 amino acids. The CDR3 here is CASSLAGEVYEQYF. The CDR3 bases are TGTGCCAGTAGCCTAGCGGGAGAAGTCTACGAGCAGTACTTC.